The entry below gives a single T cell receptor (beta chain) sequence along with its context. These data originate in a study of cytomegalovirus exposure and HLA in healthy donors. This CDR3 spans 12 amino acids. CDR1 is SGDLS and CDR2 is YYNGEE in the germline V gene. V shed 3 bases, J shed 10 bases, and the junction held 3 bases outside the gene matches. Vbeta (60) and Jbeta (13) primers were used in the PCR. Generated by immunoSEQ multiplex PCR, the TCRdb table keeps only in-frame clones and is missing some. The sample contains some 180,000 clones, about 13% of which appear only once. This TCR came from a middle-aged man in good health and CMV-seropositive. Sequenced: PBMCs. This rearrangement joins TRBV9 to TRBJ2-1, with TRBD1 matching over 8 bases. CDR3: CASSAGDREQFF. In nucleotides, the CDR3 is TGTGCCAGCAGCGCGGGGGACAGGGAGCAGTTCTTC.